This T cell receptor (beta chain) was recorded in a study of OX40 agonist ivuxolimab in advanced cancers. Excluded were patients having autoimmune disease history or systemic immunosuppression. Peripheral blood came from all dose cohorts at three timepoints. This CDR3 has 16 residues. CDR1 and CDR2 from the germline V gene are MGHRA and YSYEKL. Trimming cost V 0 bases and J 7 bases, with 18 bases left between them. Libraries were prepared by immunoSEQ multiplex PCR; TCRdb keeps only in-frame clonotypes and omits some of them. Here the sample spans fewer than 25,000 clones, 88% being singletons. The chain links TRBV4-1 to TRBJ1-2, with D possibly TRBD1 on 6 matching bases. The sequenced sample was CD4+ or CD8+ T cells sorted from blood, obtained in a trial of the OX40 agonist ivuxolimab. The TCR was taken from an adult with an advanced solid tumor such as melanoma, head and neck, liver or kidney cancer. Here the CDR3 reads CASSQDPAGAARGYTF. The DNA for the CDR3 is TGCGCCAGCAGCCAAGATCCCGCAGGGGCTGCGCGTGGCTACACCTTC.